A selection of T cell receptor beta chains follows, all from one sample in a study of T-cell reconstitution after alpha-beta-depleted transplantation in children. TCRdb re-called the PCR reads with MiXCR, one entry per CDR3 protein. Counted here are around 240,000 distinct CDR3 sequences, 9.7% occurring once; the ten biggest clones make up about 4.8%. Sequencing used PBMCs from the stem cell graft donor, obtained from the stem cell graft. The source of these receptors is a human donor who donated a stem cell graft to a child with SCID. Each CDR3 is given with its conserved first and last residue. Fields, in order: J gene, V gene, clone size, CDR3 protein. Size values are once, few and many counts, or a class for expanded clones, and some rows have none.

TRBJ1-2	TRBV7-2	.	CASSPTNRENYGYTF
TRBJ2-6	TRBV6-5	.	CASSYEGTGANVLTF
TRBJ1-2	TRBV29-1	many	CSALQGDYGYTF
TRBJ2-7	TRBV2	.	CASSSETRSYEQYF
TRBJ2-7	TRBV28	many	CASSFVGTGSYEQYF
TRBJ1-2	TRBV5-1	many	CASSQQGRDGYTF
TRBJ2-1	TRBV12-3/TRBV12-4	many	CASSSYRAPEIFF
TRBJ2-2	TRBV5-1	many	CASSPPDRSNHRGSNTGELFF
TRBJ2-7	TRBV5-6	.	CASSLGGSLTYEQYF
TRBJ1-1	TRBV7-9	many	CASSPPGPGSGDTEAFF
TRBJ1-2	TRBV20-1	many	CSAPMGGAGYGYTF
TRBJ2-7	TRBV28	.	CASMGPGVGEQYF
TRBJ1-1	TRBV2	many	CASRRKAAEAFF
TRBJ1-2	TRBV12-3/TRBV12-4	many	CASSSVGGFGYGYTF
TRBJ2-1	TRBV5-1	many	CASSLGGANNEQFF
TRBJ1-1	TRBV7-2	many	CASSLGRGGGTEAFF
TRBJ1-5	TRBV15	many	CATSKGQEGNQPQHF
TRBJ2-3	TRBV2	many	CASSEEEGGARTDTQYF
TRBJ1-1	TRBV18	few	CASSLRQEPDTEAFF
TRBJ2-3	TRBV3-1	many	CASSRSRGSVVWNTQYF
TRBJ2-3	TRBV15	many	CATSRESGDTQYF
TRBJ2-7	TRBV7-9	many	CASSERTGGSYEQYF
TRBJ2-1	TRBV5-1	many	CASSPSPRNEQFF
TRBJ1-5	TRBV7-8	many	CASSLGRAHNQPQHF
TRBJ1-2	TRBV20-1	many	CSARDRAAEGPRVSYGYTF
TRBJ2-7	TRBV9	many	CASSVTGQGNFYEQYF
TRBJ2-1	TRBV29-1	many	CSVAIHSSYNEQFF
TRBJ2-7	TRBV4-3	many	CASSAGSGGVYEQYF
TRBJ2-1	TRBV24-1	many	CATSGSGGAGNEQFF
TRBJ2-1	TRBV5-1	many	CASSLETPTYNEQFF
TRBJ2-1	TRBV5-1	many	CASTAGQGFSNEQFF
TRBJ2-1	TRBV7-9	many	CASSSPRGWVYNEQFF
TRBJ2-2	TRBV11-2	many	CASSPGLAGVGELFF
TRBJ2-7	TRBV28	few	CASTRGTGEQYF
TRBJ2-1	TRBV5-1	many	CASSSVPGQDINEQFF
TRBJ2-1	TRBV15	.	CATSRVVPGLAGGDEQFF
TRBJ1-5	TRBV12-3/TRBV12-4	many	CASTTFGGHQPQHF
TRBJ1-3	TRBV18	many	CASSPGSGNTIYF
TRBJ2-1	TRBV5-1	many	CASSFLGLDNYNEQFF
TRBJ2-3	TRBV24-1	many	CATSDLSVPTDTQYF